What follows describes a single T cell receptor (beta chain). The data were obtained in a study of T cells after somatic rescue of genetic block. Here immunoSEQ multiplex PCR was the method, and the copy in TCRdb shows in-frame clones only, minus some. The sample holds approximately 110,000 clones; 75% to 95% are singletons and the top ten take 1.4%. Germline CDR1 SNHLY, CDR2 FYNNEI. This CDR3 has 13 residues. V was trimmed by 4 bases and J by 5 bases, leaving 11 bases between them. The V and J genes are TRBV2 and TRBJ2-5; TRBD2 is a possible D gene (6 bases). Sequencing was performed on peripheral blood mononuclear cells (PBMCs). This TCR derives from a woman younger than 35. CDR3 loop: CASSVAGLETQYF. CDR3 nucleotides: TGTGCCAGCAGTGTTGCGGGGTTGGAGACCCAGTACTTC.